This T cell receptor beta chain appears in the sequencing data of a study of long-term antiretroviral therapy in people with HIV. Study findings and constraints: Whereas controls had wider CDR3 length ranges, HIV repertoires had narrower ones.

Samples were assayed with immunoSEQ v3.0 at survey level. Profiling relied on immunoSEQ multiplex PCR, and the TCRdb table lists in-frame clones only, not all of them. The sample contains 20,000 or so clones, 87% of which appear only once. The study used samples holding about 0.9-11 million cryopreserved PBMC before DNA extraction. Germline V gene sequence: CDR1 SGDLS, CDR2 YYNGEE. This CDR3 has 11 amino acids. V was trimmed by 3 bases and J by 13 bases, leaving 11 bases between them. To note about this clone: Its matching antigen is unknown.

The sequencing used unsorted PBMCs, collected 1.8 years before starting antiretroviral therapy. The V gene is TRBV9, the J gene TRBJ2-1, with D perhaps TRBD2 (5 bases). This TCR derives from a man aged 45-65 years with HIV. The CDR3 bases are TGTGCCAGCAGCGGGACTGGGTTTCAGTTCTTC. This translates into CASSGTGFQFF.